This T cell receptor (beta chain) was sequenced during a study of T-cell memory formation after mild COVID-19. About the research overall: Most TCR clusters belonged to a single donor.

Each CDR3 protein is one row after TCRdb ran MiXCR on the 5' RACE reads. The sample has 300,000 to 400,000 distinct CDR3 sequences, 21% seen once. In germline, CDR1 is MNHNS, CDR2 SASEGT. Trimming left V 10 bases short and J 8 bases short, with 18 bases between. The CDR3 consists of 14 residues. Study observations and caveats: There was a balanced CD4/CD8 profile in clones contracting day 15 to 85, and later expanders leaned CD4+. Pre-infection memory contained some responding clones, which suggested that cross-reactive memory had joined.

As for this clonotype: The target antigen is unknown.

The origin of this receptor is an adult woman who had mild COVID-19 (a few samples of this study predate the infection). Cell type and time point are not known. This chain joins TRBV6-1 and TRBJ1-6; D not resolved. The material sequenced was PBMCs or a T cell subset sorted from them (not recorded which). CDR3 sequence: CAILDPVRYSPLHF. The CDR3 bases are TGTGCCATCCTTGACCCCGTCCGTTATTCACCCCTCCACTTT.